Below, 5 T cell receptor beta chains from the same sample are listed, as sequenced in a study of blood T cell repertoires in COVID-19. This table comes from immunoSEQ multiplex PCR, and its TCRdb copy is limited to in-frame clones, with some not included. The table has tens of thousands of clones, 86% seen once. Sequenced sample: peripheral blood. The receptors were sampled from a man in his fifties with active or convalescent COVID-19.

The gene calls are TRBV6-5 and TRBJ2-7, with a possible D match to TRBD1 (5 bases). V was trimmed by 7 bases and J by 5 bases, leaving 9 bases between them. There are 11 residues in the CDR3. Per the germline V gene, CDR1 is MNHEY and CDR2 is SVGAGI. DNA for the CDR3: TGTGCCAGCACAGGGTCCCACGAGCAGTACTTC. This gives the protein CASTGSHEQYF.

The chain joins TRBV6-5 to TRBJ1-3; TRBD1 aligns across 7 bases. This CDR3 has 15 amino acids. With V trimmed by 4 bases and J by 4 bases, 7 bases remained unmatched. Germline V gene data show CDR1 as MNHEY and CDR2 as SVGAGI. The CDR3 DNA follows: TGTGCCAGCAGTTCAACAGGGGTTCAAGGAAACACCATATATTTT. Its protein is CASSSTGVQGNTIYF.

The chain employs TRBV23-1 and TRBJ2-1, with a possible D match to TRBD2 (7 bases). TRBV23-1 is noted as an ORF with a role that remains uncertain. The CDR3 runs 17 residues. Trimming took 4 bases from V and 4 from J, leaving 20 bases between them. The CDR3 protein is CASSPPSGGGPYNEQFF. The CDR3 bases are TGCGCCAGCAGTCCCCCTTCCGGCGGGGGCCCTTACAATGAGCAGTTCTTC.

The chain combines TRBV15 with TRBJ1-5, with a weak D call TRBD1 (6 bases). V was cut by 0 bases and J by 11 bases, with 8 bases left in between. The CDR3 is 12 amino acids. Germline V lookup: CDR1 LNHNV, CDR2 YYDKDF (reference sequence). CDR3 residues: CATSRDQGTQHF. DNA for the CDR3: TGTGCCACCAGCAGAGATCAGGGGACCCAGCATTTT.

The V and J genes are TRBV5-6 and TRBJ1-1; 9 positions agree with TRBD1. Germline lookup yields CDR1 SGHDT and CDR2 YYEEEE. The CDR3 is made up of 15 amino acids. J was trimmed by 2 bases and V by 4 bases; bases with no gene match: 6. The CDR3 loop is CASSVRTGDNTEAFF. The CDR3 DNA follows: TGTGCCAGCAGCGTGAGGACAGGGGACAACACTGAAGCTTTCTTT.